This TCR beta chain came from a study of shared clonotypes between healthy human individuals (dated by TCRdb to 2018 to 2021). Some background on the complete study: Three men and a couple of women, aged 18 to 49 years, made up the cohort. To estimate repertoire size and how much clonotype sharing occurs between individuals, the study deeply sequenced the blood TCR repertoires of 5 or 6 healthy adults. Different laboratories and diverse techniques were used to prepare libraries and sequence TCR repertoires, to increase sequencing depth and limit assay-specific biases. Between about 0.9 and 8.9 billion PBMCs per donor were obtained by leukapheresis. For each donor, three plates each were used for CD4 naive and CD4 memory, two plates were used for CD8 naive, and one plate was used for CD8 memory.

Donors were healthy HIV-negative adults with no recently reported acute infections or vaccinations. All donors were Caucasian adults living in Nashville, Tennessee, USA. Magnetic negative selection was used to enrich CD4+ T cells, after which naive cells were positively selected on CD45RA and the negative fraction became the memory subset. After blood collection by leukapheresis, PBMCs were isolated using Ficoll-Histopaque density gradient centrifugation and then cryopreserved in the vapor phase of liquid nitrogen. Purity and quantity of every magnetically sorted T cell population were checked by analytical flow cytometry. From each sorted fraction, genomic DNA was isolated and quantified by UV absorbance on a Nanodrop 2000c. TCR CDR3 regions were amplified from genomic DNA by multiplex PCR using the deep immunoSEQ assay. Genomic DNA extracted from each cell subset was distributed evenly over all wells of several immunoSEQ 96-well plates, and each plate served as one replicate. Each replicate PCR for sorted subsets received about 180 ng genomic DNA, equal to tens of thousands of T cell genomes. Purified libraries were quantified with a Qubit 3.0 fluorometer, sized on a Bioanalyzer 2100, and re-quantified with the KAPA Library Quantification kit. A separate single-read 150-cycle Illumina NextSeq 550 flow cell was used to sequence each immunoSEQ 96-well plate. From the authors' description of their analysis: Because the immunoSEQ output included only junctional sequences and no quality scores, the filtering could not be the same as the filtering used for full-length reads. Sequences were annotated with PyIR, a Python wrapper for IgBLAST v1.9, using IMGT germline references to assign V/J genes and CDR3. Reads were filtered out if the reads had weak V/J assignments (E-value above 1e-6), no CDR3, stop codons, out-of-frame junctions, or ambiguous translated residues. V3J clonotypes were defined as sequences sharing an identical inferred V gene, J gene, and CDR3 amino acid sequence. Percentage overlap between repertoires was calculated by dividing the number of shared unique clonotypes by the size of the smaller repertoire. Richness of each repertoire was evaluated using RTK rarefaction, the Chao1 estimator, and Recon v2.1 estimates of unobserved clonotypes. For all TCRbeta clonotypes obtained by the gDNA method from a handful of donors, generation probabilities were computed with OLGA. Entries here come from immuneACCESS through TCRdb and include only in-frame sequences with V and J called. Some clones fail to appear in such tables; in the studies checked, an unresolved V gene covers under half of the shortfall, and the cause of the remainder is unknown. The D gene and trimming were derived from the DNA, and the V and J assignments and clone size from that table. The table for this sample lists approximately 2.1 million clones; over 85% of them were counted only once. About 0.37% of the sample belongs to the ten largest clones.

General findings and caveats noted by the study authors: Pairwise subsampling indicated that sequencing depth was expected to affect the degree of clonotype sharing among donors. Sampling was restricted to blood, and TCR repertoires in tissue are likely to differ from TCR repertoires in blood. Naive subsets generally had larger estimated clonotype richness than memory subsets did. Because the study included a small number of donors, the genetic and exposure-history diversity represented was limited. Compared with non-shared clonotypes, clonotypes shared by all four sorted-subset donors had higher generation probabilities. Even with the large sequencing depth, rarefaction of the sorted-subset datasets indicated that sequencing was incomplete. Sharing across a few donors was observed for about 5% of naive CD4, under 4% of naive CD8, 2% to 2.5% of memory CD4, and around 0.44% of memory CD8 clonotypes.

Worth noting for this clone: The antigen this receptor binds is unknown. Base qualities were left out, and no much larger clone turns up one base away.

The germline V gene (reference sequence) specifies LNHDA as CDR1 and SQIVND as CDR2. A distance of 14 bases separates the germline ends of V and J, which lose 3 bases and 5 bases respectively. The CDR3, from cysteine to phenylalanine, totals 15 residues. CDR3 DNA is the only sequence kept; it has 45 bases, read in frame from the first base. The sample taken for sequencing was naive CD4+ T cells from PBMCs. Read against the paper, the sample's cell subset or site label means: CD45RA+ positively selected. Recombination joined TRBV19 with TRBJ2-1; the D gene is perhaps TRBD1, on 6 matching bases. The sequence was obtained from a young man in good health. Some clones in this sample may be carry-over from other donors' samples. CDR3 sequence: CASSMQGSLNNEQFF. At the DNA level, the sequence is TGTGCCAGTAGTATGCAGGGGAGTCTAAACAATGAGCAGTTCTTC.